The 10 T cell receptor beta chains reported below all come from one sample, sequenced in a study of blood T cells in healthy people across ages. It was with a sample-barcoded 5' primer and a J-beta primer mix that a second PCR of roughly 6 to 12 cycles was run. TCRdb fed the 5' RACE reads into MiXCR, producing one record per CDR3 protein. The data show over 1.5 million distinct CDR3 sequences, with about 50% seen just once and over 2% held by the top ten. The source material was blood. The receptors here all came from a woman in her thirties or forties in good health.

The V and J genes are TRBV15 and TRBJ2-1, with D possibly TRBD2 on 6 matching bases. Germline-derived CDR1 and CDR2 are LNHNV and YYDKDF (reference sequence). Trimming shortened V by 3 bases and J by 2 bases, and 14 bases separated the two germline ends. This CDR3 contains 16 residues. The CDR3 loop is CATSSTPAGAYNEQFF. CDR3 sequence (DNA): TGTGCCACCAGCAGTACCCCAGCGGGCGCCTACAATGAGCAGTTCTTC.

Of note for this clonotype: Relative to the germline gene, one junction end is altered; a read error may explain this. The chain couples TRBV28 to TRBJ1-5, with 8 bases aligning to TRBD1. Germline V gene sequence: CDR1 MDHEN, CDR2 SYDVKM. This CDR3 has 15 amino acids. The CDR3 DNA sequence: TGTGCCAGCAGAATGACAGGGGTGGGCAACCAGCCCCAGCATTTT. Protein: CASRMTGVGNQPQHF.

The V gene is TRBV6-5, the J gene TRBJ1-4, with TRBD1 identical over 9 bases. Germline V CDR1 and CDR2: MNHEY, SVGAGI. V shed 9 bases and J 3 bases; nucleotides not matched to a gene: 8. The CDR3 is 15 amino acids. The CDR3, as DNA: TGTGCCAGTAGTAACAGGGGGCCGGCTAATGAAAAACTGTTTTTT. Translated, it gives CASSNRGPANEKLFF.

The V call is TRBV29-1, the J call TRBJ2-3; TRBD2 aligns across 8 bases. The CDR3 consists of 14 residues. CDR1 and CDR2 (germline): SQVTM, ANQGSEA. The J segment lost 4 bases and the V segment lost 6 bases, leaving 9 bases of the junction unmatched. The CDR3 sequence is CSVSGGQGPDTQYF. The CDR3 bases are TGCAGCGTGTCGGGGGGGCAGGGCCCAGATACGCAGTATTTT.

This clonotype was seen more than once but under ten times. The chain joins TRBV9 to TRBJ2-7; 9 nucleotides match TRBD2. CDR3 size: 15 residues. V lost 0 bases and J lost 4; bases outside the gene matches: 5. Germline CDR1 is SGDLS and CDR2 is YYNGEE. The CDR3, as DNA: TGTGCCAGCAGCGTAGGGAGGACTAGCGCTTACGAGCAGTACTTC. Its translation is CASSVGRTSAYEQYF.

This chain's CDR3 is CASSPNGVEHTF. The CDR3 nucleotides read TGCGCCAGCAGCCCGAATGGGGTTGAGCACACCTTC. J is TRBJ1-2 and V is TRBV5-1; no clear D. CDR1 SGHRS and CDR2 YFSETQ come from the germline V gene. The CDR3 contains 12 residues. V was pared by 4 bases and J by 12 bases, with 16 bases between.

V gene TRBV3-1 combines with J gene TRBJ2-7; a possible D gene is TRBD2 (6 bases). The CDR3 totals 14 residues. The V end was cut by 2 bases, the J end by 4 bases, with 12 bases between. Per germline, CDR1 LGHDT and CDR2 YNNKEL (reference sequence). CDR3 nucleotides: TGTGCCAGCAGCCAAATCCTAGCGACTTACGAGCAGTACTTC. Residues: CASSQILATYEQYF.

The chain joins TRBV20-1 to TRBJ2-3; no definite D call. Trimming removed 0 bases at V and 2 bases at J, with 6 bases between. CDR1 DFQATT and CDR2 SNEGSKA come from the germline V gene (reference sequence). CDR3 length: 13 amino acids. Here the CDR3 DNA reads TGCAGTGCTAGAGATCGGAACACAGATACGCAGTATTTT. This codes for CSARDRNTDTQYF.

Only a few counts were recorded for this clonotype. CDR3 amino acids: CSVKQGTSGANVLTF. DNA of the CDR3: TGCAGCGTGAAACAGGGGACCTCTGGGGCCAACGTCCTGACTTTC. V is TRBV29-1 and J is TRBJ2-6, with TRBD1 matching 7 bases. Germline CDR1 is SQVTM and CDR2 is ANQGSEA. The V gene end was trimmed by 6 bases and the J gene end by 0 bases; junction bases not matched to a gene: 5. The CDR3 is 15 residues long.

This clonotype was observed a handful of times. The chain uses TRBV4-3 and TRBJ2-1, with D perhaps assigned TRBD1 or TRBD2 (5 bases each). This CDR3 comprises 18 residues. V lost 0 bases and J lost 10, with 25 bases in between. The V gene's germline CDR1 is LGHNA and CDR2 YSLEER. The CDR3 DNA is TGCGCCAGCAGCCAAGAAAAACCTAGGGGTCTATTAGAGCGGGAGCAGTTCTTC. Translated: CASSQEKPRGLLEREQFF.